These 23 T cell receptor beta chains were sequenced from one sample in a study of blood T cells in healthy people across ages. Then a second PCR, running about 6 to 12 cycles, was carried out with a sample-barcoded 5' primer and a J-beta primer mix. TCRdb fed the 5' RACE reads into MiXCR, producing one record per CDR3 protein. The table lists 1.5 million to 2 million distinct CDR3 sequences, approximately 39% of them singletons, with about 21% in the top ten. Source material: blood. The source of these receptors is a human donor in good health.

The gene calls are TRBV10-3 and TRBJ1-4; D remains ambiguous. Germline CDR1 reads ENHRY; CDR2 reads SYGVKD. This CDR3 comprises 14 residues. Trimming removed 0 bases at V and 7 bases at J, with 9 bases between. CDR3 amino acids: CAISESLNGEKLFF. CDR3 coding DNA: TGTGCCATCAGTGAGTCGCTCAACGGTGAAAAACTGTTTTTT.

This clonotype was counted only a few times. This chain links TRBV27 with TRBJ1-2, with D perhaps matching TRBD1 (6 bases). The CDR3 is 15 amino acids. V was pared by 6 bases and J by 4 bases, with 18 bases between. From germline, CDR1 is MNHEY and CDR2 SMNVEV (reference sequence). CDR3 in DNA: TGTGCCAGCAGCAACGTACAGGGCTTCTTCTATGGCTACACCTTC. Residues: CASSNVQGFFYGYTF.

The chain employs TRBV9 and TRBJ2-5, with D unclear. CDR1 SGDLS and CDR2 YYNGEE come from the germline V gene. The CDR3 runs to 14 residues. V lost 3 bases and J 5 bases, leaving 14 bases between the germline ends. The CDR3 DNA is TGTGCCAGCAGCGGAGGTACACGTTTGGAGACCCAGTACTTC. Amino acid sequence: CASSGGTRLETQYF.

The chain uses TRBV5-1 and TRBJ1-5, with D uncertain. The CDR3 extends over 15 amino acids. Germline values: CDR1 SGHRS, CDR2 YFSETQ. The germline V and J ends were trimmed by 1 base and 4 bases, with 12 bases remaining between them. The CDR3 reads CASSLNTQRNQPQHF. The CDR3 nucleotides read TGCGCCAGCAGCTTGAACACCCAAAGGAATCAGCCCCAGCATTTT.

This clonotype was observed a few times. The gene calls are TRBV29-1 and TRBJ1-5; a possible D gene is TRBD1 (5 bases). V lost 4 bases, J lost 3 bases, and 10 bases lay in between. Germline-derived CDR1 and CDR2 are SQVTM and ANQGSEA. CDR3 length: 13 residues. The CDR3 reads CSVGGESNQPQHF. The DNA for the CDR3 is TGCAGCGTTGGGGGGGAGTCCAATCAGCCCCAGCATTTT.

This clonotype occurred a few times. The rearrangement uses TRBV7-2 and TRBJ2-5, with D possibly called TRBD1 or TRBD2 (6 bases each). V dropped 5 bases and J dropped 2 bases, with 15 bases sitting between them. The CDR3 loop spans 15 amino acids. Germline V gene lookup returns CDR1 SGHTA and CDR2 FQGNSA. CDR3 in amino acids: CASSQWRGLQETQYF. In nucleotides, the CDR3 is TGTGCCAGCAGCCAATGGAGGGGGTTACAAGAGACCCAGTACTTC. Variable domain in full (rest from reference TRBV7-2 and TRBJ2-5): GAGVSQSPSNKVTEKGKDVELRCDPISGHTALYWYRQSLGQGLEFLIYFQGNSAPDKSGLPSDRFSAERTGGSVSTLTIQRTQQEDSAVYLCASSQWRGLQETQYFGPGTRLLVL.

This clonotype was detected only a few times. The germline gene is not matched at one end of the junction; a read error may be the cause. The chain joins TRBV15 to TRBJ2-6, with D possibly TRBD1 on 6 matching bases. Germline CDR1 LNHNV, CDR2 YYDKDF (reference sequence). The CDR3 spans 15 residues. CDR3 sequence (DNA): TGTGCCACCAGCAGAACAGGGTTTGGGGCCAGCGTCCTGACTTTC. It codes for CATSRTGFGASVLTF.

This sequence joins TRBV5-5 and TRBJ2-2; 9 bases fit TRBD1. Per the germline V gene, CDR1 is SGHKS and CDR2 is YYEKEE (reference sequence). The CDR3 has 19 amino acids. The junction had 13 bases not matched to a gene; V was cut back by 1 base and J by 3 bases. The CDR3, as DNA: TGTGCCAGCAGCTTGAGGGACAGGGTTAACCCCCTCCACACCGGGGAGCTGTTTTTT. Its protein is CASSLRDRVNPLHTGELFF.

The rearrangement links TRBV7-2 to TRBJ2-1; 9 bases line up with TRBD2. V was pared by 3 bases and J by 4 bases, with 10 bases of the junction left unmatched. The CDR3 consists of 17 residues. The germline V gene has CDR1 SGHTA and CDR2 FQGNSA. The CDR3 DNA is TGTGCCAGCAGCTTCGCCTCTAGCGGGGAGTCTTACAATGAGCAGTTCTTC. The encoded protein is CASSFASSGESYNEQFF. The variable domain in full, completed from reference TRBV7-2 and TRBJ2-1, reads GAGVSQSPSNKVTEKGKDVELRCDPISGHTALYWYRQSLGQGLEFLIYFQGNSAPDKSGLPSDRFSAERTGGSVSTLTIQRTQQEDSAVYLCASSFASSGESYNEQFFGPGTRLTVL.

The chain combines TRBV3-1 with TRBJ2-2; weak D call: TRBD1 (6 bases). The CDR3 consists of 14 residues. The germline V and J ends were trimmed by 1 base and 9 bases, with 12 bases remaining between them. Per germline, CDR1 LGHDT and CDR2 YNNKEL (reference sequence). In nucleotides, the CDR3 is TGTGCCAGCAGCCAAGGCCTGGGGGCGCGGGAGCTGTTTTTT. Translating gives CASSQGLGARELFF.

The sample holds a few counts of this clonotype. The rearrangement uses TRBV10-3 and TRBJ1-5; D unresolved. Trimming cost V 3 bases and J 3 bases, with 12 bases left between them. This CDR3 is built from 15 residues. Germline lookup yields CDR1 ENHRY and CDR2 SYGVKD. CDR3: CAISDGPMDNQPQHF. CDR3 sequence (DNA): TGTGCCATCAGTGACGGCCCGATGGACAATCAGCCCCAGCATTTT.

V usage is TRBV4-1 and J usage is TRBJ2-3; TRBD2 matches 7 bases. The CDR3 is made up of 20 amino acids. CDR1 MGHRA and CDR2 YSYEKL come from the germline V gene. V lost 3 bases, J lost 2 bases, and 20 bases stayed unmatched. In nucleotides, the CDR3 is TGCGCCAGCAGCCACACCTCTGCGAGACTAGCTTTGATTTCCACAGATACGCAGTATTTT. Its translation: CASSHTSARLALISTDTQYF.

This clonotype was seen more than once but under ten times. This chain links TRBV29-1 with TRBJ2-1; 7 bases fit TRBD1. The CDR3 totals 13 residues. V was clipped by 7 bases and J by 3 bases; unmatched bases: 6. Per the germline V gene, CDR1 is SQVTM and CDR2 is ANQGSEA. The CDR3 DNA reads as TGCAGCGCTCCGGGACAGAACTACAATGAGCAGTTCTTC. It is translated as CSAPGQNYNEQFF.

This clonotype was counted a few times. J is TRBJ1-1 and V is TRBV7-9, with TRBD1 as a possible D gene (5 bases). Germline CDR1 reads SEHNR; CDR2 reads FQNEAQ (reference sequence). Trimming stripped 7 bases from V and 11 bases from J, with 20 bases between. The CDR3 runs to 13 residues. CDR3 amino acids: CASTSDVGGMAFF. In nucleotides, the CDR3 is TGTGCCAGCACCTCCGACGTGGGGGGGATGGCTTTCTTT.

This clonotype was detected a few times. The gene calls are TRBV6-1 and TRBJ2-3; 10 nucleotides line up with TRBD2. CDR1 and CDR2 from the germline V gene are MNHNS and SASEGT. The CDR3 totals 16 residues. V shed 4 bases and J 4 bases; nucleotides not matched to a gene: 8. The CDR3 sequence is CASSGLAGGGPDTQYF. CDR3 bases: TGTGCCAGCAGTGGATTAGCGGGGGGAGGCCCAGATACGCAGTATTTT.

This clonotype was seen once. The rearrangement uses TRBV9 and TRBJ1-5; D not certain. Germline values: CDR1 SGDLS, CDR2 YYNGEE. The length of the CDR3 is 14 residues. V was trimmed by 0 bases and J by 4 bases, leaving 8 bases between them. The CDR3 nucleotides are TGTGCCAGCAGCGTAGAAGAACAAAATCAGCCCCAGCATTTT. It is translated as CASSVEEQNQPQHF.

This clonotype was counted between two and nine times. This sequence joins TRBV6-6 and TRBJ2-3, with D unresolved. The CDR3 contains 12 residues. Germline-derived CDR1 and CDR2 are MNHNY and SVGAGI (reference sequence). Trimming removed 5 bases from V and 5 bases from J, with 8 bases in between. The DNA for the CDR3 is TGTGCCAGCAGTGGCACCCAAGATACGCAGTATTTT. As protein: CASSGTQDTQYF.

This chain links TRBV20-1 with TRBJ1-4; D ambiguous. With 0 bases removed from V and 3 bases from J, the gap between germline ends came to 11 bases. There are 15 residues in the CDR3. Looked up from germline, CDR1 is DFQATT and CDR2 is SNEGSKA (reference sequence). For the CDR3, the DNA is TGCAGTGCTAGAGATCATAACACCGCTAATGAAAAACTGTTTTTT. It codes for CSARDHNTANEKLFF.

The sample holds one count of this clonotype. The chain has TRBV12-3 or TRBV12-4 and TRBJ2-3; 8 nucleotides match TRBD1. This CDR3 contains 15 residues. The V gene end was trimmed by 3 bases and the J gene end by 5 bases; junction bases not matched to a gene: 7. Here the CDR3 DNA reads TGTGCCAGCAGTTTCGGCAGGGGGCGAGGAGATACGCAGTATTTT. Protein: CASSFGRGRGDTQYF.

This clonotype was seen more than once but under ten times. The chain employs TRBV12-3 or TRBV12-4 and TRBJ2-1; TRBD2 matches at 10 bases. Trimming cost V 6 bases and J 8 bases; bases outside gene matches: 10. CDR3 length: 15 amino acids. The CDR3 region is CASRDLAGARDEQFF. CDR3 in DNA: TGTGCCAGCAGGGACCTAGCGGGGGCCAGGGATGAGCAGTTCTTC.

The CDR3, as DNA: TGTGCCAGCAGCTACGCTAGCGGGGGGGCCGGTGAGCAGTTCTTC. Encoded protein: CASSYASGGAGEQFF. V usage is TRBV7-2 and J usage is TRBJ2-1, with 12 positions matching TRBD2. V shed 4 bases, J shed 9 bases, and the junction held 7 bases outside the gene matches. This CDR3 has 15 residues. Germline CDR1 reads SGHTA; CDR2 reads FQGNSA.

This clonotype has just a few counts. The chain links TRBV7-8 to TRBJ1-1; 11 nucleotides align to TRBD1. Trimming took 5 bases from V and 5 from J; bases not matched to a gene: 10. From germline, CDR1 is SGHVS and CDR2 FQNEAQ. The CDR3 runs 16 residues. CDR3 in DNA: TGTGCCAGCAGCCAAGGGACAGGGGGTTTTATGACTGAAGCTTTCTTT. Translation: CASSQGTGGFMTEAFF.

V and J are TRBV6-2 or TRBV6-3 and TRBJ2-5; D is ambiguous. CDR3 length: 13 residues. CDR1 is MNHEY, CDR2 SVGEGT, per germline. Trimming removed 3 bases from V and 1 base from J, with 6 bases in between. Here the CDR3 DNA reads TGTGCCAGCAGTTATTTCTCCCAAGAGACCCAGTACTTC. Protein product: CASSYFSQETQYF.